The clone carrying this TCR beta chain was observed a handful of times. The data stem from a study of Graves' ophthalmopathy and Graves' hyperthyroidism. About the study: No treatment had been given when peripheral blood was collected at initial diagnosis.

Trimming stripped 4 bases from V and 6 bases from J, with 16 bases between. The CDR3 contains 15 residues. Germline V CDR1 and CDR2: KGHSH, LQKENI. Newly diagnosed, the hyperthyroidism patients had under 2 months' duration and were aged 18 to 65. PBMCs were obtained from roughly 9.4 ml of fresh peripheral blood. The authors amplified TCR beta CDR3 regions, and they did so from RNA transcripts for repertoire sequencing. RT-PCR with HTBI primers came first, then second-round multiplex PCR. MiXCR, run by TCRdb on the multiplex PCR reads, gives a single entry per CDR3 protein. The data hold a few hundred thousand distinct CDR3 sequences, with roughly a sixth observed a single time.

The TCR comes from an adult woman with stable Graves' hyperthyroidism. This chain connects TRBV18 to TRBJ1-5; D is perhaps TRBD1 (6 bases). The material sequenced was peripheral blood. The chain's CDR3 is CASSLTGRSGQPQHF. The CDR3 region has the DNA TGTGCCAGCTCACTAACAGGGCGGAGTGGTCAGCCCCAGCATTTT.